This T cell receptor (beta chain) was identified in a study of shared clonotypes between healthy human individuals (TCRdb year 2020). As for the study more broadly: A couple of women and three men aged 18 to 49 years were included in the cohort. To increase sequencing depth and limit assay-specific biases, different laboratories used diverse techniques to prepare libraries and sequence TCR repertoires. Per donor, leukapheresis produced somewhere between about 0.8 and 9 billion PBMCs. To estimate repertoire size and how much clonotypes are shared between individuals, the study performed deep sequencing of blood TCR repertoires from roughly five healthy adults. Per donor, three plates each were used for CD4 naive and CD4 memory, two for CD8 naive, and one for CD8 memory.

Healthy HIV-negative adults with no recently reported acute infections or vaccinations were included as donors. Every donor was a Caucasian adult residing in Nashville, Tennessee, USA. CD4+ T cells were enriched by magnetic negative selection; naive cells were then positively selected on CD45RA, and the negative fraction formed the memory subset. After blood collection by leukapheresis, PBMCs were isolated using Ficoll-Histopaque density gradient centrifugation and then cryopreserved in the vapor phase of liquid nitrogen. Analytical flow cytometry was used to check the purity and quantity of every magnetically sorted T cell population. From each sorted fraction, genomic DNA was isolated and quantified by UV absorbance on a Nanodrop 2000c. Using the deep immunoSEQ assay, TCR CDR3 regions were amplified from genomic DNA by multiplex PCR. For each cell subset, the extracted genomic DNA was distributed evenly across all wells of several immunoSEQ 96-well plates, and each plate served as one replicate. Each replicate PCR for sorted subsets received around 0.2 ug genomic DNA, equal to about 30,000 T cell genomes. Purified libraries were quantified with a Qubit 3.0 fluorometer, sized on a Bioanalyzer 2100, and re-quantified with the KAPA Library Quantification kit. Each immunoSEQ 96-well plate was sequenced on its own single-read 150-cycle Illumina NextSeq 550 flow cell. Regarding the original processing steps: The immunoSEQ output contained only junctional sequences without quality scores, so filtering could not match that applied to full-length reads. Sequences were annotated with PyIR, a Python wrapper for IgBLAST v1.9, and V/J genes and CDR3 were assigned using IMGT germline references. Any read was removed if the V/J assignment was weak (E-value above 1e-6), the CDR3 was missing, or the read contained stop codons, out-of-frame junctions, or ambiguous translated residues. A V3J clonotype was defined by an identical inferred V gene, J gene, and CDR3 amino acid sequence. Percentage overlap between repertoires was computed as shared unique clonotypes divided by the size of the smaller repertoire. Repertoire richness was assessed with RTK rarefaction, the Chao1 estimator, and Recon v2.1 estimates of unobserved clonotypes. Generation probabilities were computed with OLGA for all TCRbeta clonotypes obtained by the gDNA method from a few donors. Drawn from immuneACCESS, this table holds only the in-frame rearrangements with V and J called that TCRdb kept. Clones are partly lost; checked studies trace under half to an unresolved V gene and leave the rest unexplained. V, J and clone size derive from that table, while D and trimming were established from the DNA sequence. The sample contains roughly 500,000 clones, around 96% of them found a single time. 0.05% to 0.08% of the sample is taken by the ten largest.

On this clone itself: No antigen is known for it. Base quality data are lacking; no much larger clone is found one base away.

Study-wide findings and limitations: Even with the large sequencing depth, rarefaction of the sorted-subset datasets indicated that sequencing was incomplete. Based on pairwise subsampling, the degree of clonotype sharing among donors was expected to be affected by sequencing depth. Larger estimated clonotype richness was generally found for naive subsets than for memory subsets. Compared with non-shared clonotypes, clonotypes shared by all four sorted-subset donors had higher generation probabilities. When several donors were compared, the shared fraction of clonotypes was around 5.1% for naive CD4, 3.5% to 4% for naive CD8, 2% to 2.5% for memory CD4, and roughly 0.43% for memory CD8. The small number of donors limited the genetic and exposure-history diversity represented. Sampling was limited to blood, and TCR repertoires in tissue likely differ from TCR repertoires in blood.

CDR1 and CDR2 are read off the germline V gene as MNHNS and SASEGT. Trimmed from V: 6 bases; trimmed from J: 1 base; junction bases lacking a gene match: 5. The cysteine opens and the phenylalanine closes a CDR3 of 15 amino acids. Of all the DNA, just the CDR3 is kept, 45 bases in frame from base 1. The TCR was taken from a woman aged 25 to 39 in good health. The chain is made from TRBV6-1 and TRBJ2-7, with TRBD1 matching 11 junction bases. Source material: naive CD4+ T cells sorted from blood. What the cell subset or site label conveys for this sample: CD45RA+ positively selected. Here the CDR3 is given as CASRAGTGGSYEQYF. The nucleotide sequence is given as TGTGCCAGCAGGGCAGGGACAGGGGGTTCCTACGAGCAGTACTTC.